The T cell receptor (beta chain) described here comes from a study of cytomegalovirus exposure and HLA in healthy donors. Sequencing used immunoSEQ multiplex PCR; TCRdb keeps in-frame clones, though not all of them. Among some 170,000 clones listed, around 96% were seen once. V lost 3 bases, J lost 6 bases, and 12 bases lay in between. Per germline, CDR1 KGHSH and CDR2 LQKENI. This CDR3 contains 15 residues. Donors came from a validation cohort of about 110 subjects, distinct from the first 666-subject cohort. The sequencing sample was made of PBMCs. This rearrangement joins TRBV18 to TRBJ1-6; no reliable D call. This receptor was taken from a woman in her late teens or twenties in good health and CMV-seronegative. CDR3 bases: TGTGCCAGCTCACCGGAGGGAGGGAGTAATTCACCCCTCCACTTT. It specifies CASSPEGGSNSPLHF.